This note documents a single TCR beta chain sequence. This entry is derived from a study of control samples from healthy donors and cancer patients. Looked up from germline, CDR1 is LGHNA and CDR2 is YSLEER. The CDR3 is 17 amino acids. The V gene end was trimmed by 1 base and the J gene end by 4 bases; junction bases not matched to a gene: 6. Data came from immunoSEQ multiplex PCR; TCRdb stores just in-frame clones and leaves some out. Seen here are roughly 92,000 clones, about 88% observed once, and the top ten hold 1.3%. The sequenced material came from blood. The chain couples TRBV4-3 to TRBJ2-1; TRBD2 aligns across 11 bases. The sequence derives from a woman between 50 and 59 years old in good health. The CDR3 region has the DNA TGCGCCAGCAGCCAAGGTCAGAGACTAGCGGGATACAATGAGCAGTTCTTC. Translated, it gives CASSQGQRLAGYNEQFF.